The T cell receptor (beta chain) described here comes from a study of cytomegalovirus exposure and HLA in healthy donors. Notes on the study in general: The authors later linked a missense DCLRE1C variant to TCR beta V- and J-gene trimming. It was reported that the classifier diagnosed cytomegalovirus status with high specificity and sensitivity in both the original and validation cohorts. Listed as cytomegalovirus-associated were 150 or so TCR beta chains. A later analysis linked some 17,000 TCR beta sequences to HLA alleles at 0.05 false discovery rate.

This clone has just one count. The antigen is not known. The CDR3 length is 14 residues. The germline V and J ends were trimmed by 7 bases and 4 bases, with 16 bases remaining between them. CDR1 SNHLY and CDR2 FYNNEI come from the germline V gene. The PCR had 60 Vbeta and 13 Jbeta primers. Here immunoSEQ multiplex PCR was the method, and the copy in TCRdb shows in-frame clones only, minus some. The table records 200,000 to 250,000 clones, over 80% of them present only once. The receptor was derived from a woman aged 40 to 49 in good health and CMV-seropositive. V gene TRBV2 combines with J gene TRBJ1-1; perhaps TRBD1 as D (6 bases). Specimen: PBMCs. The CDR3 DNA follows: TGTGCCAGCATAATACAGGGCCGGAGCACTGAAGCTTTCTTT. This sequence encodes CASIIQGRSTEAFF. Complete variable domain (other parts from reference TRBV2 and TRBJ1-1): EPEVTQTPSHQVTQMGQEVILRCVPISNHLYFYWYRQILGQKVEFLVSFYNNEISEKSEIFDDQFSVERPDGSNFTLKIRSTKLEDSAMYFCASIIQGRSTEAFFGQGTRLTVV.